Included here is one T cell receptor beta chain sequence, with context. The data derive from a study of blood T cell repertoires in COVID-19. As for the study in general: Italy, Spain and the United States were the sources of the convalescent and acute COVID-19 samples. T cells, B-cell-depleted T cells, or PBMCs supplied cDNA or gDNA.

J gave up 5 bases and V 5 bases, and 3 bases lay outside the gene matches. In germline, CDR1 is SGHAT, CDR2 FQDESV (reference sequence). The CDR3 consists of 13 residues. Authors' data handling: It was from reference gene primer amplification that nucleated cell counts were estimated. The table came from immunoSEQ multiplex PCR; TCRdb's copy has only in-frame clones and leaves some out. The V and J calls and clone size were taken over from that table, and D and trimming were inferred from the DNA. The table has 200,000 to 250,000 clones, approximately 80% seen once. The TCR comes from a woman in her 50s with acute or convalescent COVID-19. Sequenced sample: peripheral blood. This chain connects TRBV11-1 to TRBJ1-5, with 7 bases lining up with TRBD1. CDR3: CASSRTGDQPQHF. The CDR3 region has the DNA TGTGCCAGCAGCCGTACAGGGGATCAGCCCCAGCATTTT.